This T cell receptor (beta chain) was sequenced during a study of blood T cell repertoires in COVID-19. As for the study in general: There were acute and convalescent COVID-19 samples, and they came from the United States, Italy and Spain.

V lost 2 bases to trimming and J lost 5 bases; unmatched junction nucleotides: 6. CDR3 length equals 14 residues. Germline V CDR1 and CDR2: SEHNR, FQNEAQ (reference sequence). The repertoire was sequenced with immunoSEQ multiplex PCR; TCRdb's copy has only in-frame clones and lacks some. The profile shows hundreds of thousands of clones, around 90% of them singletons. The sequenced sample consisted of peripheral blood. The receptor comes from a human donor in a cohort sampled during active COVID-19. V is TRBV7-9 and J is TRBJ2-7; TRBD1 matches at 7 bases. The CDR3 reads CASSLHTGEHEQYF. CDR3 coding DNA: TGTGCCAGCAGCTTACACACAGGGGAGCACGAGCAGTACTTC.